These 12 T cell receptor beta chains came from one sample sequenced in a study of T cells after yellow fever vaccination. TCRdb re-analysed the 5' RACE reads in MiXCR, keeping a single row per CDR3 protein. This table holds 600,000 to 750,000 distinct CDR3 sequences, more than 9% found once. Source: PBMCs, taken on the day of the yellow fever booster vaccination. The receptors derive from a man aged 25 to 40 who received the YFV17D yellow fever vaccine.

This clonotype showed up many times. The V gene is TRBV5-1, the J gene TRBJ2-7; weak D call: TRBD1 (5 bases). Per the germline V gene, CDR1 is SGHRS and CDR2 is YFSETQ. The CDR3 is 14 amino acids. Trimming cost V 0 bases and J 0 bases, with 7 bases left between them. This CDR3 is CASSLVTGSYEQYF. CDR3 coding DNA: TGCGCCAGCAGCTTGGTAACAGGCTCCTACGAGCAGTACTTC.

The chain couples TRBV7-2 to TRBJ2-3, with 7 bases matching TRBD1. Unmatched junction bases numbered 10, after V lost 6 bases and J lost 1 base. The germline CDR1 and CDR2 sequences are SGHTA and FQGNSA. This CDR3 is built from 16 residues. CDR3 loop: CASRPDGTVRTDTQYF. Here the CDR3 DNA reads TGTGCCAGCAGACCGGACGGGACAGTCCGCACAGATACGCAGTATTTT.

The V and J genes are TRBV6-1 and TRBJ2-5; 16 bases are a match to TRBD2. CDR3 length: 18 residues. The V segment lost 5 bases and the J segment 5 bases; nucleotides outside the gene matches: 11. Germline V gene data show CDR1 as MNHNS and CDR2 as SASEGT. This chain's CDR3 is CASSPRGLAGGGVETQYF. In DNA form, the CDR3 reads TGTGCCAGCAGTCCTCGGGGACTAGCGGGAGGGGGGGTGGAGACCCAGTACTTC.

V is TRBV10-3 and J is TRBJ2-7, with unresolved D. The V gene's germline CDR1 is ENHRY and CDR2 SYGVKD. CDR3 length equals 11 residues. Between the trimmed V and J ends, which lost 8 bases and 2 bases, there was a span of 7 bases. CDR3 amino acids: CAIGPTYEQYF. CDR3 bases: TGTGCCATCGGGCCAACCTACGAGCAGTACTTC.

The chain employs TRBV18 and TRBJ2-5; 10 nucleotides align to TRBD2. V was pared by 4 bases and J by 1 base, with 6 bases of the junction left unmatched. The CDR3 runs 16 residues. Per the germline V gene, CDR1 is KGHSH and CDR2 is LQKENI. CDR3 coding DNA: TGTGCCAGCTCACGCCTACTAGCGGGGACCCAAGAGACCCAGTACTTC. This encodes CASSRLLAGTQETQYF.

The chain recombines TRBV27 with TRBJ2-5; the D is unclear. Looked up from germline, CDR1 is MNHEY and CDR2 is SMNVEV (reference sequence). The V end lost 8 bases, the J end lost 2 bases, and 12 bases lay between the germline ends. CDR3 length equals 13 residues. The CDR3 nucleotides read TGTGCCAGCTCCCACGGAGTACAAGAGACCCAGTACTTC. As protein: CASSHGVQETQYF.

Only a few counts were recorded for this clonotype. The chain joins TRBV9 to TRBJ2-1; 14 bases agree with TRBD2. The germline CDR1 and CDR2 sequences are SGDLS and YYNGEE. After removal of 0 bases from V and 8 bases from J, the junction contained 7 bases not matched to a gene. CDR3 length: 17 residues. The CDR3 is CASSVAPGLAGVDEQFF. CDR3 bases: TGTGCCAGCAGCGTAGCTCCGGGACTAGCGGGAGTCGATGAGCAGTTCTTC.

This rearrangement joins TRBV6-5 to TRBJ1-2; no reliable D call. V dropped 2 bases and J dropped 4 bases, with 14 bases sitting between them. Germline CDR1 and CDR2: MNHEY and SVGAGI. The length of the CDR3 is 15 residues. The CDR3, as DNA: TGTGCCAGCAGTTACAACCTGGAGGAGTTCTATGGCTACACCTTC. Translation: CASSYNLEEFYGYTF.

For the CDR3, the DNA is TGTGCCAGCAGCTCCCGGGGGAGGGGAAGCAATCAGCCCCAGCATTTT. It specifies CASSSRGRGSNQPQHF. The gene calls are TRBV7-8 and TRBJ1-5; TRBD1 is a possible D gene (5 bases). Trimming cost V 4 bases and J 1 base, with 14 bases left between them. The CDR3 is 16 residues long. Germline CDR1 SGHVS, CDR2 FQNEAQ.

The chain carries TRBV5-5 and TRBJ2-1, with TRBD2 as a possible D gene (5 bases). Germline V gene lookup returns CDR1 SGHKS and CDR2 YYEKEE (reference sequence). This CDR3 contains 14 residues. The germline V and J ends were trimmed by 2 bases and 4 bases, with 10 bases remaining between them. CDR3 sequence (DNA): TGTGCCAGCAGCTTAAGGGAGTGGTACAATGAGCAGTTCTTC. This encodes CASSLREWYNEQFF. Complete variable domain (other parts from reference TRBV5-5 and TRBJ2-1): DAGVTQSPTHLIKTRGQQVTLRCSPISGHKSVSWYQQVLGQGPQFIFQYYEKEERGRGNFPDRFSARQFPNYSSELNVNALLLGDSALYLCASSLREWYNEQFFGPGTRLTVL.

This clonotype has at least ten counts. V is TRBV12-3 or TRBV12-4 and J is TRBJ2-7; 10 positions match TRBD2. J lost 6 bases, V lost 5 bases, and 7 bases had no gene match. The CDR3 is 14 residues long. CDR3 loop: CASSLASGSIEQYF. The CDR3 DNA sequence: TGTGCCAGCAGTCTCGCTAGCGGGAGTATCGAGCAGTACTTC.

This clonotype was seen more than once but under ten times. The chain has TRBV11-2 and TRBJ2-7; D is uncertain. V was trimmed by 4 bases and J by 2 bases, leaving 12 bases between them. Germline V CDR1 and CDR2: SGHAT, FQNNGV. The CDR3 has 14 amino acids. Here the CDR3 DNA reads TGTGCCAGCAGCTCGGCTGGGCTCCCCTACGAGCAGTACTTC. As protein: CASSSAGLPYEQYF.